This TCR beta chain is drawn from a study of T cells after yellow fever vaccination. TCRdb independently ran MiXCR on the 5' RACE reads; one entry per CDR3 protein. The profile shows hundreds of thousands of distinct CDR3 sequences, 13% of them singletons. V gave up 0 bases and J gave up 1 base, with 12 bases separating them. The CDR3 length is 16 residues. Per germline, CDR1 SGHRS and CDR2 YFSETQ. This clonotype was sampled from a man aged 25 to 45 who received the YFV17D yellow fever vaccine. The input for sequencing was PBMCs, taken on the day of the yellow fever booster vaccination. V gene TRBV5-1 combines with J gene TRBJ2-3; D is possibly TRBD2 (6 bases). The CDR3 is CASSLGPGEGTDTQYF. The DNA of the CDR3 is TGCGCCAGCAGCTTGGGGCCGGGGGAGGGCACAGATACGCAGTATTTT.